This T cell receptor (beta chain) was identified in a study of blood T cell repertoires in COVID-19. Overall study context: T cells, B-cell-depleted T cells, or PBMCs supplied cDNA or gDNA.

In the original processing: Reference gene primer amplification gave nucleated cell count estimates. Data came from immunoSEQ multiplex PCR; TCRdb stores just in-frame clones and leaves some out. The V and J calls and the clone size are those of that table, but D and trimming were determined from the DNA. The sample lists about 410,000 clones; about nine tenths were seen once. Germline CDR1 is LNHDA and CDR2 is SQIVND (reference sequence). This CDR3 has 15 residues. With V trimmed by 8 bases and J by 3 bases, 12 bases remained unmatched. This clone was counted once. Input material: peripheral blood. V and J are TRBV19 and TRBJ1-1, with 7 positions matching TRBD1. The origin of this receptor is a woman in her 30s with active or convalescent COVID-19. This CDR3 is CASVRGGFGDTEAFF. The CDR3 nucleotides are TGTGCCAGTGTGAGAGGGGGCTTTGGGGACACTGAAGCTTTCTTT.